Each of the 9 T cell receptor beta chains below was sequenced from the same sample in a study (dated by TCRdb to between 2014 and 2017). The library relied on 5' RACE. Reads for this sample came from an Illumina MiSeq. Starting from the raw public reads, TCRdb applied fastp trimming at Q25, assembled clones with MiXCR and retained in-frame beta chains. CDR3 protein duplicates are merged, each entry listing the most common genes and DNA. Recorded for this sample are roughly 42,000 distinct CDR3 sequences; 25% to 35% of them occurred a single time. The ten top clones hold about 4% of the sample. What was sequenced was tumor-infiltrating memory CD4+ T cells sorted from the breast tumor. The cell subset or site label, read with the paper, signifies: memory CD4+ T cells, CD4+CD45RO+CD25-. The receptor set was obtained from a female donor with breast cancer.

This chain uses TRBV12-2 with TRBJ2-3; the D call in the table, TRBD2, was not verified against the DNA. TRBV12-2 is classified as a pseudogene. The CDR3 contains 16 residues. CDR3 in amino acids: CASRLVRREGADTQYF. The CDR3 bases are TGTGCAAGTCGCTTAGTACGGCGGGAGGGGGCAGATACGCAGTATTTT.

In this sample, this clonotype turned up a few times. CDR3 residues: CASSSVRGDLHF. The CDR3 nucleotides read TGTGCCAGCAGCTCTGTTAGGGGTGACCTCCACTTT. The V gene is TRBV7-6, the J gene TRBJ1-6, with D perhaps matching TRBD1 (5 bases). This CDR3 has 12 residues. Trimming removed 4 bases from V and 15 bases from J, with 13 bases in between. CDR1 is SGHVS, CDR2 FNYEAQ, per germline.

The genes are TRBV10-3 and TRBJ2-2; 7 bases are a match to TRBD1. J gave up 0 bases and V 8 bases, and 15 bases lay outside the gene matches. This CDR3 contains 18 residues. Per the germline V gene, CDR1 is ENHRY and CDR2 is SYGVKD. CDR3 sequence (DNA): TGTGCCATCCTCCTCTGGCCCGAGGGACAGACGAACACCGGGGAGCTGTTTTTT. It is translated as CAILLWPEGQTNTGELFF.

V is TRBV7-9 and J is TRBJ2-7; no firm D call. The CDR3 has 12 residues. Germline values: CDR1 SEHNR, CDR2 FQNEAQ (reference sequence). V gave up 1 base and J gave up 3 bases, with 4 bases separating them. As DNA, the CDR3 is TGTGCCAGCAGCTTAGGGGTCTACGAGCAGTACTTC. The encoded protein is CASSLGVYEQYF.

The chain couples TRBV27 to TRBJ2-7, with D possibly TRBD1 on 6 matching bases. Germline V gene sequence: CDR1 MNHEY, CDR2 SMNVEV (reference sequence). V lost 3 bases and J lost 0, with 18 bases in between. CDR3 length equals 17 residues. CDR3 region: CASSFQPQGPGSYEQYF. Written as DNA, the CDR3 is TGTGCCAGCAGTTTTCAACCTCAGGGGCCCGGCTCCTACGAGCAGTACTTC.

V and J are TRBV2 and TRBJ2-2; 8 bases align to TRBD2. Germline CDR1 SNHLY, CDR2 FYNNEI. The CDR3 runs 14 residues. J lost 6 bases, V lost 8 bases, and 8 bases had no gene match. CDR3 residues: CASGTRSQSGELFF. The CDR3 DNA is TGTGCCAGCGGGACTAGATCTCAGTCCGGGGAGCTGTTTTTT.

In its sample, this clonotype was seen a few times. The CDR3 loop is CASTTSPTYNEQFF. The CDR3 coding sequence is TGCGCCAGCACGACTAGCCCCACCTACAATGAGCAGTTCTTC. The V call is TRBV5-1, the J call TRBJ2-1; 7 nucleotides line up with TRBD2. CDR1 SGHRS and CDR2 YFSETQ come from the germline V gene. With 6 bases clipped from V and 2 bases from J, the junction kept 5 bases outside the gene matches. The CDR3 runs 14 residues.

The chain combines TRBV20-1 with TRBJ1-5; 7 bases align to TRBD1. V shed 1 base, J shed 4 bases, and the junction held 7 bases outside the gene matches. CDR1 and CDR2 (germline): DFQATT, SNEGSKA (reference sequence). The length of the CDR3 is 15 residues. In DNA, the CDR3 is TGCAGTGCTAGAGCCCCAACAGGGGCTAATCAGCCCCAGCATTTT. Its protein is CSARAPTGANQPQHF.

This clonotype was found a few times. The chain couples TRBV6-2 or TRBV6-3 to TRBJ1-6; 7 positions agree with TRBD1. The CDR3 is made up of 15 amino acids. V trimming: 4 bases; J trimming: 9 bases; junction bases outside the gene matches: 9. Germline values: CDR1 MNHEY, CDR2 SVGEGT. The CDR3: CASSSDRSGGSPLHF. As DNA, the CDR3 is TGTGCCAGCAGTTCGGACAGGTCCGGGGGTTCACCCCTCCACTTT.